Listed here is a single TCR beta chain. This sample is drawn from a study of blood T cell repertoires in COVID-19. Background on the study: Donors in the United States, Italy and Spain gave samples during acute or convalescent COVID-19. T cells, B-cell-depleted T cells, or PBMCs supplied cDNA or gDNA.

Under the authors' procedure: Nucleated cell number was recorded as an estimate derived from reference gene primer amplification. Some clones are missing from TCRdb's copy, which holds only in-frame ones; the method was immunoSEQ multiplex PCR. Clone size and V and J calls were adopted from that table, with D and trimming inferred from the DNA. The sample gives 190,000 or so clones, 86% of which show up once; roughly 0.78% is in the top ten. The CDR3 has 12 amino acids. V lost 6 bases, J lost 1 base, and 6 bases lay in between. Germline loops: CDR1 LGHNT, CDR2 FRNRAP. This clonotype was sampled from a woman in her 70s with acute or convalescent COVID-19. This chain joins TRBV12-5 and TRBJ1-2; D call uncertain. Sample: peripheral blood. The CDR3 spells CASGAGNYGYTF. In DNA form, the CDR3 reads TGTGCTAGTGGAGCTGGTAACTATGGCTACACCTTC.